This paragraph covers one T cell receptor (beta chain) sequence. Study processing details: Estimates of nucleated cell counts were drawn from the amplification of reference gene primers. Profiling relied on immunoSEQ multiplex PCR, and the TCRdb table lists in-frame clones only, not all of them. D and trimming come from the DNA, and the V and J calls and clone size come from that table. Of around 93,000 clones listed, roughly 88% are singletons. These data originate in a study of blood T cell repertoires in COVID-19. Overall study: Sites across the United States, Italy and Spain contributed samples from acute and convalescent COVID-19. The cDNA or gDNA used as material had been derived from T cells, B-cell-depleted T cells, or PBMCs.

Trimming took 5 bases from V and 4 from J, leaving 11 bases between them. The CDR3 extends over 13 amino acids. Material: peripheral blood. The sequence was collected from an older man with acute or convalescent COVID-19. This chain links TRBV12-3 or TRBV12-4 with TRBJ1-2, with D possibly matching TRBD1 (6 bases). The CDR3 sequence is CASSLGGVYGYTF. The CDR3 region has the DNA TGTGCCAGCAGTCTAGGGGGGGTCTATGGCTACACCTTC.